This T cell receptor beta chain was identified in a study of blood T cell repertoires in COVID-19. In the study overall: Both acute and convalescent COVID-19 samples were obtained from the United States, Italy and Spain. PBMCs, B-cell-depleted T cells, or T cells were the source of the cDNA or gDNA that made up the material.

Clones were read by immunoSEQ multiplex PCR, and TCRdb kept only the in-frame ones, dropping some. The sample consists of about 300,000 clones, around 90% of them appearing once. Seattle patients were enrolled while actively infected and followed longitudinally. Trimming removed 4 bases from V and 4 bases from J, with 17 bases in between. Germline CDR1 SGHRS, CDR2 YFSETQ. There are 15 residues in the CDR3. The sample comprised peripheral blood. This TCR was sampled from a woman in her fifties or sixties with COVID-19, enrolled during active disease. The rearrangement uses TRBV5-1 and TRBJ1-2; D perhaps matches TRBD1 (5 bases). DNA of the CDR3: TGCGCCAGCAGCGAAAAGTCGGACACTCGCTATGGCTACACCTTC. This codes for CASSEKSDTRYGYTF.